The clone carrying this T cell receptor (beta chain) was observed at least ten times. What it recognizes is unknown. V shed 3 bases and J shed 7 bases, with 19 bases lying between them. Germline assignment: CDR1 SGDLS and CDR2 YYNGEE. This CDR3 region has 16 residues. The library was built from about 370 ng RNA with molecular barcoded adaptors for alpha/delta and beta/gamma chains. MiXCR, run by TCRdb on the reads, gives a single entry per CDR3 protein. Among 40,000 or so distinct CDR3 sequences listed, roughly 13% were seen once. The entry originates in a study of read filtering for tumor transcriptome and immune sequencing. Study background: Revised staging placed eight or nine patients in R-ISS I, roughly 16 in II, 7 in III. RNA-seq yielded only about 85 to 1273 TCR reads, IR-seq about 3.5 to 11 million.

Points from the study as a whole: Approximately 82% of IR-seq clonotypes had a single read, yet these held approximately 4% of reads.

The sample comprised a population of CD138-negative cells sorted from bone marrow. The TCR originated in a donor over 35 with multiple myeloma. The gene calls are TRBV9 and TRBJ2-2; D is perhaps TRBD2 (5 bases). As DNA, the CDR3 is TGTGCCAGCAGCGAGCAAATAACTAGATGGAGCGGGGAGCTGTTTTTT. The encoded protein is CASSEQITRWSGELFF.